The present entry profiles one T cell receptor (beta chain) with its context. Antigen specificity is unknown. The CDR3 is 15 residues long. V lost 3 bases and J lost 5; bases outside the gene matches: 9. Germline CDR1 reads LNHDA; CDR2 reads SQIVND (reference sequence). Here immunoSEQ multiplex PCR was the method, and the copy in TCRdb shows in-frame clones only, minus some. Counted here are approximately 120,000 clones, roughly nine tenths occurring once; the ten biggest clones make up approximately 7.6%. The sample belongs to a study of T cell responses to AZD1222 COVID-19 vaccine. Overall study findings and caveats: Donors in the cohort were predominantly white British and more often female, and clonal diversity was possibly underestimated.

The chain joins TRBV19 to TRBJ2-5, with TRBD1 matching 7 bases. This TCR derives from an adult in good health. The sequenced sample was peripheral blood, obtained on day 0 of AZD1222 vaccination. Written as DNA, the CDR3 is TGTGCCAGTAGTATGAGGGGGCGCGAGTCGGAGACCCAGTACTTC. Its protein product is CASSMRGRESETQYF.